The text below deals with one TCR beta chain. This entry belongs to a study of shared clonotypes between healthy human individuals. Using immunoSEQ multiplex PCR, the repertoire was profiled, and TCRdb retains in-frame clones only, with some absent. Among hundreds of thousands of clones listed, about nine tenths were seen once. Trimming took off 6 bases at V and 2 bases at J, with 13 bases between the two ends. The CDR3 contains 14 residues. CDR1 and CDR2 from the germline V gene are MGHRA and YSYEKL. Sample: memory CD8+ T cells sorted from blood. Subset denoted: CD45RO+ cells pooled with CCR7-negative TemRA cells. The V gene is TRBV4-1, the J gene TRBJ1-1; tentatively, D is TRBD1 (6 bases). This clonotype was obtained from a man aged 18 to 29 in good health. The CDR3 DNA is TGCGCCAGCAGTTACAGGGAGATTAACACTGAAGCTTTCTTT. This sequence encodes CASSYREINTEAFF.